A single sample gave rise to the 26 T cell receptor beta chains below, sequenced in a study of cytomegalovirus exposure and HLA in healthy donors. This PCR relied on a set of 60 Vbeta primers and 13 Jbeta primers. TCRdb's copy holds only in-frame clones and misses some; the assay was immunoSEQ multiplex PCR. Of about 160,000 clones listed, approximately 88% are singletons. Source material: PBMCs. The receptors originated from a boy aged 2 to 10 in good health and CMV-seronegative.

The chain is built from TRBV28 and TRBJ1-1; possible D gene TRBD1, 5 bases. Between the trimmed V and J ends, which lost 6 bases and 0 bases, there was a span of 14 bases. Per germline, CDR1 MDHEN and CDR2 SYDVKM. CDR3 size: 15 residues. CDR3 in DNA: TGTGCCAGCAGCCTCCATGGGGCAGTGAACACTGAAGCTTTCTTT. Protein product: CASSLHGAVNTEAFF. Full variable domain (missing parts from reference TRBV28 and TRBJ1-1): DVKVTQSSRYLVKRTGEKVFLECVQDMDHENMFWYRQDPGLGLRLIYFSYDVKMKEKGDIPEGYSVSREKKERFSLILESASTNQTSMYLCASSLHGAVNTEAFFGQGTRLTVV.

J is TRBJ1-2 and V is TRBV21-1; TRBD1 is taken as the D call from the table, unchecked against the DNA. TRBV21-1 is a recognized pseudogene. This CDR3 is built from 17 residues. In nucleotides, the CDR3 is TGTGCCAGCAGCAAAAAGGAGGGACAGGAGGGGGGTTATGGCTACACCTTC. This encodes CASSKKEGQEGGYGYTF.

This clone was observed a handful of times. This sequence joins TRBV2 and TRBJ1-6, with D perhaps TRBD1 (5 bases). Germline V gives CDR1 SNHLY, CDR2 FYNNEI. Trimming removed 6 bases at V and 5 bases at J, with 8 bases between. This CDR3 is 13 amino acids long. CDR3 DNA: TGTGCCAGCAGCCAGACAGATAATTCACCCCTCCACTTT. This encodes CASSQTDNSPLHF.

This clone has just one count. The chain links TRBV19 to TRBJ2-5; possibly TRBD2 for D (5 bases). Germline values: CDR1 LNHDA, CDR2 SQIVND (reference sequence). The CDR3 runs to 11 residues. With 11 bases removed from V and 5 bases from J, the gap between germline ends came to 12 bases. The CDR3 DNA follows: TGTGCCTCGGCAGAGCGGGAGACCCAGTACTTC. Translating it yields CASAERETQYF.

V and J are TRBV9 and TRBJ1-1; no clear D gene. The length of the CDR3 is 14 residues. Germline CDR1 reads SGDLS; CDR2 reads YYNGEE. The ends were cut back, 0 bases at V and 3 bases at J, with 9 bases in the middle. CDR3 sequence: CASSVGATDTEAFF. The DNA for the CDR3 is TGTGCCAGCAGCGTAGGGGCAACTGACACTGAAGCTTTCTTT.

J is TRBJ1-1 and V is TRBV4-3, with 8 bases identical to TRBD1. V shed 3 bases and J 4 bases; nucleotides not matched to a gene: 7. The CDR3 is 15 residues long. The germline gives CDR1 LGHNA, CDR2 YSLEER. CDR3 DNA: TGCGCCAGCAGCCAGGGGACAGGCGGAAGCACTGAAGCTTTCTTT. Amino acid sequence: CASSQGTGGSTEAFF.

The rearrangement links TRBV5-8 to TRBJ1-2; unclear D gene. From germline, CDR1 is SGHTS and CDR2 YDEGEE. The CDR3 covers 14 residues. Trimming removed 1 base from V and 1 base from J, with 8 bases in between. CDR3 in amino acids: CASSLWEVNYGYTF. DNA of the CDR3: TGTGCCAGCAGCTTGTGGGAGGTTAACTATGGCTACACCTTC.

The chain links TRBV6-5 to TRBJ1-5; a weak D match, TRBD1 (5 bases). Trimming cost V 3 bases and J 0 bases, with 9 bases left between them. CDR1 is MNHEY, CDR2 SVGAGI, per germline. The CDR3 consists of 15 residues. DNA of the CDR3: TGTGCCAGCAGTTATAGGGGTGGTAGCAATCAGCCCCAGCATTTT. Translation gives CASSYRGGSNQPQHF.

V and J are TRBV11-2 and TRBJ1-5, with D possibly TRBD1 on 6 matching bases. The CDR3 runs to 14 residues. V lost 5 bases to trimming and J lost 6 bases, with 14 bases between them. The V gene's germline CDR1 is SGHAT and CDR2 FQNNGV. CDR3 amino acids: CASSPEGEGQPQHF. The CDR3 bases are TGTGCCAGCAGCCCCGAGGGGGAGGGTCAGCCCCAGCATTTT.

V gene TRBV25-1 combines with J gene TRBJ2-7, with 11 bases lining up with TRBD1. Trimming removed 4 bases from V and 2 bases from J; junction bases left unmatched: 1. Looked up from germline, CDR1 is MGHDK and CDR2 is SYGVNS. This CDR3 spans 14 amino acids. CDR3 nucleotide sequence: TGTGCCAGCAGTGGGGACAGGGGGACCTACGAGCAGTACTTC. Translated, it gives CASSGDRGTYEQYF.

The rearrangement links TRBV9 to TRBJ2-3; TRBD1 agrees at 7 bases. CDR1 is SGDLS and CDR2 is YYNGEE in the germline V gene. V dropped 4 bases and J dropped 0; count of bases not matched to a gene: 5. The CDR3 is made up of 15 amino acids. The chain's CDR3 is CASSYRGASTDTQYF. As DNA, the CDR3 is TGTGCCAGCAGCTACAGGGGAGCTAGCACAGATACGCAGTATTTT.

The V gene is TRBV4-3, the J gene TRBJ1-1; 9 nucleotides align to TRBD1. Germline V gene data show CDR1 as LGHNA and CDR2 as YSLEER. The ends lost 1 base at V and 3 bases at J; junction bases unmatched: 3. CDR3 size: 15 residues. CDR3 protein: CASSQVTGGYTEAFF. The CDR3 DNA sequence: TGCGCCAGCAGCCAAGTCACAGGGGGCTACACTGAAGCTTTCTTT.

This clone was observed a single time. This chain connects TRBV4-3 to TRBJ2-1; possibly TRBD1 for D (6 bases). The CDR3 extends over 16 amino acids. Trimming removed 3 bases from V and 0 bases from J, with 12 bases in between. In germline, CDR1 is LGHNA, CDR2 YSLEER. Written as DNA, the CDR3 is TGCGCCAGCAGCCACTTCGGACAGAGCTCCTACAATGAGCAGTTCTTC. It yields the protein CASSHFGQSSYNEQFF.

There are a few counts of this clone. The chain links TRBV27 to TRBJ2-1; 12 bases fit TRBD2. This CDR3 is 16 amino acids long. Trimming cost V 3 bases and J 6 bases; bases outside gene matches: 6. From germline, CDR1 is MNHEY and CDR2 SMNVEV (reference sequence). The DNA of the CDR3 is TGTGCCAGCAGTTTTGGGGCTAGCGGGAGGGCCAATGAGCAGTTCTTC. Residues: CASSFGASGRANEQFF.

The rearrangement joins TRBV11-3 to TRBJ2-2; perhaps TRBD1 as D (5 bases). The CDR3 contains 15 residues. CDR1 is SGHNT and CDR2 is YENEEA in the germline V gene. The V end was cut by 4 bases, the J end by 3 bases, with 12 bases between. The CDR3 loop reads CASSSWGRDTGELFF. CDR3 sequence (DNA): TGTGCCAGCAGCTCGTGGGGCAGGGACACCGGGGAGCTGTTTTTT.

This clone was picked up a small number of times. The sample contains more than one DNA sequence encoding this CDR3. The chain combines TRBV6-1 with TRBJ2-7; D call uncertain. Looked up from germline, CDR1 is MNHNS and CDR2 is SASEGT. The V and J ends lost 5 bases and 1 base respectively, with 3 bases between them. The CDR3 spans 11 residues. CDR3 loop: CASSHSYEQYF. The CDR3 region has the DNA TGTGCCAGCAGTCATTCCTACGAGCAGTACTTC.

This chain uses TRBV7-9 with TRBJ1-1, with D perhaps TRBD1 (6 bases). Germline V CDR1 and CDR2: SEHNR, FQNEAQ (reference sequence). V lost 5 bases and J lost 1, with 14 bases in between. The CDR3 covers 15 residues. CDR3 amino acids: CASSQKGVGNTEAFF. CDR3 nucleotide sequence: TGTGCCAGCAGCCAGAAGGGGGTCGGGAACACTGAAGCTTTCTTT.

This clone was counted only a few times. The chain uses TRBV4-3 and TRBJ1-3; D uncertain. Germline V gives CDR1 LGHNA, CDR2 YSLEER. The V gene lost 3 bases and the J gene lost 0 bases, with 18 bases spanning the gap. CDR3 size: 18 residues. The CDR3 region has the DNA TGCGCCAGCAGCCAGACCCCATGGGCGCTCGGCTCTGGAAACACCATATATTTT. Translation gives CASSQTPWALGSGNTIYF.

The rearrangement links TRBV19 to TRBJ1-2, with D possibly TRBD1 on 6 matching bases. CDR1 is LNHDA, CDR2 SQIVND, per germline (reference sequence). The CDR3 has 15 residues. Trimming took 10 bases from V and 3 from J, leaving 21 bases between them. The CDR3 loop reads CATHRVRGADYGYTF. In nucleotides, the CDR3 is TGTGCCACCCACAGGGTGCGGGGGGCTGACTATGGCTACACCTTC.

V and J are TRBV7-9 and TRBJ1-6, with D maybe TRBD1 (5 bases). The CDR3 runs to 14 residues. V was pared by 5 bases and J by 7 bases, with 12 bases between. From germline, CDR1 is SEHNR and CDR2 FQNEAQ (reference sequence). CDR3 in amino acids: CASSIREVNSPLHF. The CDR3, as DNA: TGTGCCAGCAGCATCAGGGAGGTAAATTCACCCCTCCACTTT. Full variable domain (missing parts from reference TRBV7-9 and TRBJ1-6): DTGVSQNPRHKITKRGQNVTFRCDPISEHNRLYWYRQTLGQGPEFLTYFQNEAQLEKSRLLSDRFSAERPKGSFSTLEIQRTEQGDSAMYLCASSIREVNSPLHFGNGTRLTVT.

The genes are TRBV30 and TRBJ1-5, with D unclear. From germline, CDR1 is GTSNPN and CDR2 SVGIG (reference sequence). The CDR3 sequence is 13 residues long. The V end lost 1 base, the J end lost 5 bases, and 9 bases lay between the germline ends. The CDR3 loop is CAWSASRDQPQHF. CDR3 nucleotides: TGTGCCTGGAGTGCCTCCCGGGATCAGCCCCAGCATTTT.

The rearrangement uses TRBV10-3 and TRBJ2-1; possibly TRBD2 for D (6 bases). The CDR3 loop spans 12 amino acids. The V end was cut by 9 bases, the J end by 6 bases, with 12 bases between. The germline V gene encodes CDR1 ENHRY and CDR2 SYGVKD. This CDR3 is CAISTSPNEQFF. The DNA of the CDR3 is TGTGCCATTTCCACTAGCCCCAATGAGCAGTTCTTC.

The rearrangement uses TRBV11-2 and TRBJ2-5, with D possibly matching TRBD2 (6 bases). The J call is in doubt because the DNA end fits TRBJ2-7 better. Germline CDR1 SGHAT, CDR2 FQNNGV. This CDR3 is built from 16 residues. The CDR3 protein is CASSLVFSRGPYEQYF. Written as DNA, the CDR3 is TGTGCCAGCAGCTTAGTTTTCTCGCGGGGACCCTACGAGCAGTACTTC.

The J gene is TRBJ2-5, the V gene TRBV19; a possible D gene is TRBD1 (5 bases). CDR3 length: 15 residues. V was clipped by 3 bases and J by 5 bases, with 16 bases between them. Looked up from germline, CDR1 is LNHDA and CDR2 is SQIVND (reference sequence). The CDR3 protein is CASSMFLGQLETQYF. In DNA form, the CDR3 reads TGTGCCAGTAGTATGTTTTTGGGGCAGTTGGAGACCCAGTACTTC.

Only one count was recorded for this clone. Other DNA variants within this sample encode the same CDR3. The V and J genes are TRBV15 and TRBJ2-7; 10 nucleotides line up with TRBD1. The CDR3 extends over 20 amino acids. The germline V gene has CDR1 LNHNV and CDR2 YYDKDF (reference sequence). V trimming: 1 base; J trimming: 6 bases; junction bases outside the gene matches: 21. The CDR3 is CATSRGDRGEVWGFGFEQYF. The CDR3 DNA reads TGTGCCACCAGCAGAGGGGACAGGGGAGAAGTGTGGGGGTTTGGGTTCGAGCAGTACTTC.

The chain joins TRBV2 to TRBJ2-1; the D gene is possibly TRBD1 (6 bases). CDR1 and CDR2 from the germline V gene are SNHLY and FYNNEI. The CDR3 contains 16 residues. V dropped 2 bases and J dropped 5 bases, with 16 bases sitting between them. CDR3 nucleotides: TGTGCCAGCAGTGAATTCATCCGGGACAAGCACAATGAGCAGTTCTTC. As protein: CASSEFIRDKHNEQFF.